This note documents a single T cell receptor (beta chain) sequence. The antigen is not known. The data belong to a study of T-cell reconstitution after alpha-beta-depleted transplantation in children. Points from the study as a whole: Several hundred expanded graft clones reportedly supplied alpha-beta T cells about two months after transplant. A year post-transplant, T-cell counts and diversity derived mostly from newly produced T cells.

Molecular barcoding with unique molecular identifiers was used for the TCRbeta library. TCRdb called the PCR reads again in MiXCR, with one record for every CDR3 protein. This table holds about 980,000 distinct CDR3 sequences, around 30% found once. The CDR3 sequence is 15 residues long. V shed 2 bases and J shed 8 bases, with 13 bases lying between them. Sequenced material: PBMCs, mostly from graft donor cells, taken 360 days after TCRalphabeta/CD19-depleted stem cell transplant. This sequence joins TRBV12-3 or TRBV12-4 and TRBJ1-6, with D uncertain. The source is a boy younger than two who had a stem cell transplant for SCID, so the T cells may come from the graft donor. The CDR3 loop reads CASSLRQAFDSPLHF. The CDR3 DNA follows: TGTGCCAGCAGTTTACGGCAGGCGTTTGATTCACCCCTCCACTTT.